What follows are 18 T cell receptor beta chains derived from one specimen sequenced in a study of shared clonotypes between healthy human individuals. This table comes from immunoSEQ multiplex PCR, and its TCRdb copy is limited to in-frame clones, with some not included. Seen here are about 1.5 million clones, over 95% observed once, and the top ten hold more than 0.9%. Sequencing used naive CD4+ T cells sorted from blood. Subset meaning: CD45RA+ positively selected. These receptors were collected from a man under 40 in good health.

The chain recombines TRBV5-5 with TRBJ2-7; D is unresolved. V was shortened by 0 bases and J by 5 bases, with 15 bases between the two germline ends. The CDR3 sequence is 15 residues long. Germline assignment: CDR1 SGHKS and CDR2 YYEKEE (reference sequence). CDR3 DNA sequence: TGTGCCAGCAGCTTGGGGTCCCTGGGCGCCAACGAGCAGTACTTC. Its translation is CASSLGSLGANEQYF. Full variable domain (rest looked up from reference TRBV5-5 and TRBJ2-7): DAGVTQSPTHLIKTRGQQVTLRCSPISGHKSVSWYQQVLGQGPQFIFQYYEKEERGRGNFPDRFSARQFPNYSSELNVNALLLGDSALYLCASSLGSLGANEQYFGPGTRLTVT.

The chain employs TRBV18 and TRBJ2-7; TRBD2 aligns across 7 bases. V lost 3 bases to trimming and J lost 2 bases; unmatched junction nucleotides: 10. The germline V gene encodes CDR1 KGHSH and CDR2 LQKENI. The length of the CDR3 is 16 residues. The DNA of the CDR3 is TGTGCCAGCTCACCTCTAGCGGTTCAACCCACCTACGAGCAGTACTTC. It encodes CASSPLAVQPTYEQYF.

The chain recombines TRBV7-9 with TRBJ2-4, with D tentatively TRBD2 (6 bases). Germline loops: CDR1 SEHNR, CDR2 FQNEAQ (reference sequence). The CDR3 has 15 amino acids. V gave up 5 bases and J gave up 7 bases, with 18 bases separating them. The CDR3 region has the DNA TGTGCCAGCAGCCTGATGGGGGGAAGGGACAACATTCAGTACTTC. It codes for CASSLMGGRDNIQYF. Combining the CDR3 with reference TRBV7-9 and TRBJ2-4 gives the whole variable domain DTGVSQNPRHKITKRGQNVTFRCDPISEHNRLYWYRQTLGQGPEFLTYFQNEAQLEKSRLLSDRFSAERPKGSFSTLEIQRTEQGDSAMYLCASSLMGGRDNIQYFGAGTRLSVL.

The chain links TRBV15 to TRBJ1-5; D perhaps matches TRBD1 (5 bases). V dropped 0 bases and J dropped 5 bases, with 11 bases sitting between them. Germline assignment: CDR1 LNHNV and CDR2 YYDKDF (reference sequence). This CDR3 has 15 amino acids. The chain's CDR3 is CATSRDQGSDQPQHF. In DNA form, the CDR3 reads TGTGCCACCAGCAGAGATCAGGGATCTGATCAGCCCCAGCATTTT.

The chain recombines TRBV5-8 with TRBJ2-1; 8 nucleotides line up with TRBD1. The CDR3 consists of 17 residues. The germline V gene has CDR1 SGHTS and CDR2 YDEGEE. J gave up 5 bases and V 0 bases, and 10 bases lay outside the gene matches. CDR3 amino acids: CASSLGQGPLVHNEQFF. CDR3 coding DNA: TGTGCCAGCAGCTTGGGACAGGGGCCGCTGGTCCACAATGAGCAGTTCTTC.

The chain carries TRBV19 and TRBJ1-2, with a tentative D call TRBD1 (6 bases). The CDR3 length is 17 residues. Trimming shortened V by 4 bases and J by 7 bases, and 25 bases separated the two germline ends. Germline V gene data show CDR1 as LNHDA and CDR2 as SQIVND (reference sequence). CDR3 protein: CASSTLAPRGSLLGYTF. CDR3 sequence (DNA): TGTGCCAGTAGTACACTTGCGCCCAGGGGCTCTCTGCTTGGCTACACCTTC.

Here the CDR3 reads CAISESIVFRRRDQETQYF. The DNA for the CDR3 is TGTGCCATCAGTGAGTCGATTGTCTTCAGAAGGAGGGACCAAGAGACCCAGTACTTC. V usage is TRBV10-3 and J usage is TRBJ2-5; weak D call: TRBD2 (6 bases). Trimming removed 0 bases at V and 0 bases at J, with 20 bases between. In germline, CDR1 is ENHRY, CDR2 SYGVKD. The CDR3 has 19 amino acids.

There are a few counts of this clone. The chain couples TRBV30 to TRBJ2-2, with 7 nucleotides matching TRBD2. The CDR3 is made up of 18 amino acids. V was clipped by 5 bases and J by 4 bases; unmatched bases: 19. Germline-derived CDR1 and CDR2 are GTSNPN and SVGIG (reference sequence). CDR3 coding DNA: TGTGCCTGGTCCCCCCGGGCCGGGGGGATATATAGCACCGGGGAGCTGTTTTTT. Protein: CAWSPRAGGIYSTGELFF. Drawing the rest from reference TRBV30 and TRBJ2-2, the complete variable domain is SQTIHQWPATLVQPVGSPLSLECTVEGTSNPNLYWYRQAAGRGLQLLFYSVGIGQISSEVPQNLSASRPQDRQFILSSKKLLLSDSGFYLCAWSPRAGGIYSTGELFFGEGSRLTVL.

V usage is TRBV10-3 and J usage is TRBJ1-3; 7 bases are a match to TRBD1. This CDR3 comprises 15 residues. V was pared by 5 bases and J by 5 bases, with 9 bases of the junction left unmatched. Germline values: CDR1 ENHRY, CDR2 SYGVKD. CDR3 amino acids: CAISMTGNDRNTIYF. The CDR3 nucleotides are TGTGCCATCAGTATGACAGGGAATGATCGAAACACCATATATTTT.

The chain couples TRBV9 to TRBJ2-1, with no clear D. Trimming stripped 1 base from V and 5 bases from J, with 7 bases between. Looked up from germline, CDR1 is SGDLS and CDR2 is YYNGEE. The CDR3 is made up of 13 amino acids. The CDR3 DNA is TGTGCCAGCAGCGTATCTCGGCACAATGAGCAGTTCTTC. Its protein product is CASSVSRHNEQFF.

The rearrangement joins TRBV7-9 to TRBJ2-7; D not certain. V shed 1 base and J shed 1 base, with 14 bases lying between them. Germline loops: CDR1 SEHNR, CDR2 FQNEAQ (reference sequence). The CDR3 has 16 residues. The CDR3, as DNA: TGTGCCAGCAGCTTAGAGAGCGTAAAGGGATCCTACGAGCAGTACTTC. It yields the protein CASSLESVKGSYEQYF.

This sequence joins TRBV27 and TRBJ2-3, with TRBD1 identical over 8 bases. The CDR3 covers 15 residues. Per germline, CDR1 MNHEY and CDR2 SMNVEV (reference sequence). Trimming cost V 3 bases and J 1 base; bases outside gene matches: 3. CDR3 amino acids: CASSLQTGGTDTQYF. The CDR3 region has the DNA TGTGCCAGCAGTTTGCAGACAGGGGGCACAGATACGCAGTATTTT.

V is TRBV6-1 and J is TRBJ2-7; 9 bases line up with TRBD2. CDR1 and CDR2 from the germline V gene are MNHNS and SASEGT. The CDR3 runs to 14 residues. V lost 10 bases and J lost 3; bases outside the gene matches: 10. CDR3 sequence (DNA): TGTGCCACGGGGAAAGGGACTAGCATCTACGAGCAGTACTTC. Its protein product is CATGKGTSIYEQYF.

This chain joins TRBV7-9 and TRBJ2-1, with TRBD2 matching 9 bases. The CDR3 is made up of 15 amino acids. V shed 5 bases and J 3 bases; nucleotides not matched to a gene: 5. CDR1 and CDR2 (germline): SEHNR, FQNEAQ (reference sequence). In DNA form, the CDR3 reads TGTGCCAGCAGCGTCCTAGCGGGAAGCTACAATGAGCAGTTCTTC. Translation: CASSVLAGSYNEQFF.

The chain joins TRBV5-1 to TRBJ1-1; perhaps TRBD1 as D (5 bases). The germline V gene encodes CDR1 SGHRS and CDR2 YFSETQ. CDR3 length: 16 residues. V was trimmed by 2 bases and J by 1 base, leaving 15 bases between them. The CDR3 loop is CASSFGAGVQNTEAFF. CDR3 nucleotides: TGCGCCAGCAGCTTCGGGGCGGGGGTACAGAACACTGAAGCTTTCTTT.

The chain employs TRBV7-6 and TRBJ2-2; 12 bases are a match to TRBD2. V shed 2 bases, J shed 0 bases, and the junction held 1 base outside the gene matches. CDR3 length: 17 residues. The germline V gene encodes CDR1 SGHVS and CDR2 FNYEAQ. CDR3 loop: CASSLLAGGTNTGELFF. CDR3 DNA sequence: TGTGCCAGCAGCTTACTAGCGGGGGGGACGAACACCGGGGAGCTGTTTTTT.

The chain couples TRBV28 to TRBJ2-4; 11 positions agree with TRBD1. From germline, CDR1 is MDHEN and CDR2 SYDVKM. Trimming took 4 bases from V and 10 from J; bases not matched to a gene: 3. CDR3 length: 13 residues. CDR3 DNA sequence: TGTGCCAGCAGTTCGGGACAGGGGGAGATTCAGTACTTC. As protein: CASSSGQGEIQYF.

As concerns this clone: Other DNA sequences from this sample encode an identical CDR3 as well. The chain combines TRBV5-1 with TRBJ2-3; tentatively, D is TRBD2 (6 bases). Germline V gives CDR1 SGHRS, CDR2 YFSETQ. V was pared by 0 bases and J by 6 bases, with 11 bases between. The CDR3 covers 14 residues. The CDR3 sequence: CASSLGLRGDTQYF. The CDR3 bases are TGCGCCAGCAGCTTGGGCTTGCGGGGTGATACGCAGTATTTT.